The 5 T cell receptor beta chains below all came from one sample that was sequenced in a study of identical twins. One entry per CDR3 protein results from TCRdb running MiXCR on the 5' RACE reads. The data hold around 340,000 distinct CDR3 sequences, with roughly 10% observed a single time. Sequences were obtained from naive T cells sorted from blood. Receptors originate from a woman between 50 and 59 years old in good health.

The chain links TRBV7-9 to TRBJ2-7, with D uncertain. The length of the CDR3 is 15 residues. The germline V gene has CDR1 SEHNR and CDR2 FQNEAQ (reference sequence). The germline V and J ends were trimmed by 4 bases and 0 bases, with 13 bases remaining between them. The chain's CDR3 is CASSSLTYSSYEQYF. The CDR3 DNA follows: TGTGCCAGCAGCTCCTTGACGTACAGCTCCTACGAGCAGTACTTC.

The chain links TRBV20-1 to TRBJ2-1; D is uncertain. The CDR3 is made up of 14 amino acids. The germline gives CDR1 DFQATT, CDR2 SNEGSKA (reference sequence). Deletions cut 6 bases from V and 7 bases from J, with 19 bases between. The CDR3 region is CSARPDGAGNEQFF. The CDR3 region has the DNA TGCAGTGCGCGACCAGACGGAGCTGGGAATGAGCAGTTCTTC.

This clonotype was seen repeatedly, ten times or more. The J gene is TRBJ2-3, the V gene TRBV11-3; 11 bases align to TRBD2. V lost 5 bases and J lost 2; bases outside the gene matches: 12. Germline V CDR1 and CDR2: SGHNT, YENEEA. CDR3 length equals 18 residues. The CDR3: CASSKEGASGRNTDTQYF. CDR3 coding DNA: TGTGCCAGCAGCAAAGAGGGAGCTAGCGGGAGGAACACAGATACGCAGTATTTT.

This clonotype appeared many times. This chain uses TRBV27 with TRBJ2-7, with no clear D. There are 13 residues in the CDR3. Looked up from germline, CDR1 is MNHEY and CDR2 is SMNVEV (reference sequence). The V end was cut by 3 bases, the J end by 3 bases, with 9 bases between. CDR3 coding DNA: TGTGCCAGCAGTTTGAAAGCCAACTACGAGCAGTACTTC. Translated, it gives CASSLKANYEQYF.

The table lists this clonotype with a few counts. The V and J genes are TRBV6-6 and TRBJ2-5; 10 bases are a match to TRBD1. Germline V CDR1 and CDR2: MNHNY, SVGAGI (reference sequence). CDR3 length: 15 amino acids. Losses at the gene ends were 8 bases for V and 4 bases for J; bases not matched to a gene: 10. DNA of the CDR3: TGTGCCAGCGGCCAGACAGGGGGCTCCGTAGAGACCCAGTACTTC. It encodes CASGQTGGSVETQYF.